This T cell receptor (beta chain) is from a study of siplizumab effects on memory and regulatory T cells. Libraries were prepared by immunoSEQ multiplex PCR; TCRdb keeps only in-frame clonotypes and omits some of them. The sample includes more than 95,000 clones, roughly 93% of them seen just once. Worth noting for this clone: Antigen: not known.

The germline V gene encodes CDR1 SGDLS and CDR2 YYNGEE. This CDR3 spans 15 amino acids. V lost 1 base, J lost 8 bases, and 16 bases lay in between. Study-wide results and limits: Confirmation was lacking for the suppressive function of proliferating Tregs derived from siplizumab cultures. Siplizumab brought about a significant reduction in alloreactive sequences traceable to unstimulated CD4+ memory cells. Major contributors to the alloresponse seemed to be naive T cells, which also appeared more diverse than memory cells. On average, approximately 70% of mappable alloreactive CD4+ clones were Treg-derived under siplizumab, against 25% to 30% in controls.

The chain uses TRBV9 and TRBJ2-1, with a weak D call TRBD2 (6 bases). The specimen was Tregs sorted from blood. The receptor was derived from a human donor in good health. CDR3 loop: CASSVTPGRTDEQFF. CDR3 DNA: TGTGCCAGCAGCGTAACTCCCGGGAGAACCGATGAGCAGTTCTTC.